This section outlines one T cell receptor beta chain sequence together with its context. Antigen unknown. Per germline, CDR1 MNHNS and CDR2 SASEGT. V dropped 5 bases and J dropped 5; count of bases not matched to a gene: 5. The CDR3 loop spans 14 amino acids. Under the authors' procedure: A papillary thyroid cancer distant-metastasis classifier was built from CDR3 differences across clinicopathological groups. With MiXCR, TCRdb called clones anew from the PCR reads. TCRdb assigned the V and J calls; the authors' analysis was not used. The sample holds more than 10,000 clones, 25% to 35% seen once. The record originates from a study of metastatic and nonmetastatic thyroid tumors. Across the study: Across blood and tumor or nodule tissue, repertoires from malignant and benign thyroid patients were compared with one another.

Notes on the study in general: Across blood and tumor, TCR beta diversity in malignant thyroid tumors was reportedly significantly higher than in benign nodules.

Every patient was untreated before thyroid surgery. Sequencing used tumor tissue. The receptor comes from a female donor with papillary thyroid cancer or a benign thyroid nodule (not recorded which). Some clones in this sample may be carry-over from other donors' samples. This chain links TRBV6-1 with TRBJ2-5; 10 nucleotides line up with TRBD2. CDR3 coding DNA: TGTGCCAGCAGTACTAGCGGGATGGTGGAGACCCAGTACTTC. This translates into CASSTSGMVETQYF.